This T cell receptor beta chain was documented in a study of blood T cell repertoires in COVID-19. Study-wide background: Specimens from acute and convalescent COVID-19 originated in the United States, Italy and Spain. In each case, the material was cDNA or gDNA derived from T cells, B-cell-depleted T cells, or PBMCs.

CDR1 and CDR2 (germline): MDHEN, SYDVKM. Trimming left V 2 bases short and J 7 bases short, with 7 bases between. This CDR3 contains 12 residues. Authors' processing steps: Amplification from reference gene primers served as the basis for estimated nucleated cell counts. Method: immunoSEQ multiplex PCR; TCRdb's copy keeps in-frame clones and lacks some. V, J and clone size derive from that table, while D and trimming were established from the DNA sequence. Among under 400,000 clones, roughly 90% were seen once, and the ten largest hold 6.5%. The receptor comes from a man aged 18 to 35 with active or convalescent COVID-19. V gene TRBV28 combines with J gene TRBJ2-3, with a possible D match to TRBD1 (5 bases). Sequenced input: peripheral blood. This CDR3 is CASSLKGNTQYF. The DNA for the CDR3 is TGTGCCAGCAGTTTAAAGGGGAATACGCAGTATTTT.